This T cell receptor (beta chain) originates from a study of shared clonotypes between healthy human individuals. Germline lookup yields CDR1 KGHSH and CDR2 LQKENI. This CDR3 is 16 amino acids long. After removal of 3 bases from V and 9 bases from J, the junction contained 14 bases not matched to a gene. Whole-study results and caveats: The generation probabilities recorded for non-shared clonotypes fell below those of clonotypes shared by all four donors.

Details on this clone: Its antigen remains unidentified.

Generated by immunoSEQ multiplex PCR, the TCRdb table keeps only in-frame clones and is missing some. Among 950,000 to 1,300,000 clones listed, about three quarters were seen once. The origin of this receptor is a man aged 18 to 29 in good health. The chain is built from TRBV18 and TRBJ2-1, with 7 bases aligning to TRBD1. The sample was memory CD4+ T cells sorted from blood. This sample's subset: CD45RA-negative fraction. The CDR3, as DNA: TGTGCCAGCTCACCCCGGACAGGAAGCCTCTTCTCTGAGCAGTTCTTC. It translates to CASSPRTGSLFSEQFF. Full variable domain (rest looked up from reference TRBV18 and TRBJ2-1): NAGVMQNPRHLVRRRGQEARLRCSPMKGHSHVYWYRQLPEEGLKFMVYLQKENIIDESGMPKERFSAEFPKEGPSILRIQQVVRGDSAAYFCASSPRTGSLFSEQFFGPGTRLTVL.